A single sample gave rise to the 22 T cell receptor beta chains below, sequenced in a study of cytomegalovirus exposure and HLA in healthy donors. The PCR contained 60 Vbeta and 13 Jbeta primers. Libraries were prepared by immunoSEQ multiplex PCR; TCRdb keeps only in-frame clonotypes and omits some of them. The sample yields some 160,000 clones, approximately 78% seen once. Sequenced input: PBMCs. All receptors come from a male donor in good health and CMV-seronegative.

The chain has TRBV6-5 and TRBJ1-2, with D possibly TRBD1 on 6 matching bases. CDR1 MNHEY and CDR2 SVGAGI come from the germline V gene. V lost 5 bases and J lost 8, with 12 bases in between. There are 12 residues in the CDR3. The CDR3 coding sequence is TGTGCCAGCAGTCAGGGGAGGGAAGGCTACACCTTC. As protein: CASSQGREGYTF.

V usage is TRBV6-1 and J usage is TRBJ1-5; unclear D gene. Germline V CDR1 and CDR2: MNHNS, SASEGT. V shed 2 bases and J shed 1 base, with 6 bases lying between them. The CDR3 spans 14 residues. The CDR3 DNA reads as TGTGCCAGCAGTGAACTTTCCAGCAATCAGCCCCAGCATTTT. Residues: CASSELSSNQPQHF.

The rearrangement uses TRBV21-1 and TRBJ1-1; the D call of TRBD1 is as the table states it, not checked on the DNA. TRBV21-1 is labeled a pseudogene. The CDR3 length is 17 residues. CDR3 amino acids: CASSPRMQGAGGTEAFF. The DNA for the CDR3 is TGTGCCAGCAGCCCTAGAATGCAGGGGGCCGGAGGCACTGAAGCTTTCTTT.

V gene TRBV7-3 combines with J gene TRBJ2-2, with a weak D call TRBD2 (5 bases). Germline lookup yields CDR1 SGHTA and CDR2 FQGTGA. V lost 5 bases and J 5 bases, leaving 9 bases between the germline ends. This CDR3 is built from 13 residues. CDR3 bases: TGTGCCAGCAGCACCGACTATACCGGGGAGCTGTTTTTT. This encodes CASSTDYTGELFF.

V gene TRBV6-4 combines with J gene TRBJ2-1; 10 nucleotides align to TRBD2. The CDR3 is made up of 14 amino acids. Germline CDR1 reads MRHNA; CDR2 reads SNTAGT. The V gene end was trimmed by 8 bases and the J gene end by 6 bases; junction bases not matched to a gene: 7. The CDR3 spells CASAQREGRNEQFF. In DNA, the CDR3 is TGTGCCAGCGCACAGCGGGAGGGCCGCAATGAGCAGTTCTTC.

The chain carries TRBV5-1 and TRBJ2-1; D unclear. Trimming left V 2 bases short and J 2 bases short, with 8 bases between. This CDR3 contains 14 residues. Looked up from germline, CDR1 is SGHRS and CDR2 is YFSETQ. CDR3 in DNA: TGCGCCAGCAGCTTTGAAACAACCTACAATGAGCAGTTCTTC. Residues: CASSFETTYNEQFF.

The rearrangement links TRBV7-2 to TRBJ1-2; 7 positions match TRBD1. The ends lost 6 bases at V and 4 bases at J; junction bases unmatched: 5. The CDR3 totals 13 residues. Germline-derived CDR1 and CDR2 are SGHTA and FQGNSA. The CDR3 DNA reads TGTGCCAGCAGTCAAGACAGGGCCTATGGCTACACCTTC. This codes for CASSQDRAYGYTF.

The chain recombines TRBV6-5 with TRBJ1-2, with TRBD1 identical over 10 bases. Germline loops: CDR1 MNHEY, CDR2 SVGAGI. V shed 2 bases and J 8 bases; nucleotides not matched to a gene: 2. The CDR3 has 13 amino acids. CDR3 nucleotides: TGTGCCAGCAGTTACGACAGGGGGCAGGGCTACACCTTC. Translating it yields CASSYDRGQGYTF.

This clone was seen a handful of times. The V and J genes are TRBV9 and TRBJ2-3; 12 bases align to TRBD2. This CDR3 contains 17 residues. J gave up 2 bases and V 4 bases, and 8 bases lay outside the gene matches. Germline V gene lookup returns CDR1 SGDLS and CDR2 YYNGEE. The CDR3 bases are TGTGCCAGCAGCCCCGGGACTAGCGGGTTTCACACAGATACGCAGTATTTT. It yields the protein CASSPGTSGFHTDTQYF.

The chain combines TRBV2 with TRBJ2-7; the D gene is possibly TRBD1 (5 bases). The germline CDR1 and CDR2 sequences are SNHLY and FYNNEI. V lost 7 bases and J 1 base, leaving 11 bases between the germline ends. The CDR3 is made up of 13 amino acids. The CDR3 DNA reads TGTGCCAGCAACCTCAGACAGTCCTACGAGCAGTACTTC. Protein sequence: CASNLRQSYEQYF.

This clone showed up just a few times. The J gene is TRBJ2-5, the V gene TRBV5-5, with 7 bases matching TRBD2. After removal of 0 bases from V and 4 bases from J, the junction contained 6 bases not matched to a gene. Germline CDR1 and CDR2: SGHKS and YYEKEE (reference sequence). The length of the CDR3 is 15 residues. CDR3 in DNA: TGTGCCAGCAGCTTGGGAGCGGGGCGGGTAGAGACCCAGTACTTC. Encoded protein: CASSLGAGRVETQYF.

CDR3 protein: CASSLAEGMGYTF. CDR3 nucleotide sequence: TGCGCCAGCAGCTTGGCGGAGGGGATGGGCTACACCTTC. V is TRBV5-1 and J is TRBJ1-2, with D possibly matching TRBD1 (5 bases). The V and J ends lost 0 bases and 8 bases respectively, with 11 bases between them. The CDR3 has 13 amino acids. The germline V gene has CDR1 SGHRS and CDR2 YFSETQ.

The chain links TRBV28 to TRBJ1-4, with TRBD1 matching 9 bases. The CDR3 totals 15 residues. V shed 6 bases, J shed 4 bases, and the junction held 6 bases outside the gene matches. Germline CDR1 MDHEN, CDR2 SYDVKM. The CDR3 sequence: CASRTGGQGNEKLFF. CDR3 coding DNA: TGTGCCAGCAGGACGGGGGGACAGGGTAATGAAAAACTGTTTTTT.

This clone has a handful of counts. This chain links TRBV5-1 with TRBJ2-4, with 8 positions matching TRBD1. The germline V gene encodes CDR1 SGHRS and CDR2 YFSETQ. The CDR3 has 14 amino acids. V lost 4 bases, J lost 6 bases, and 6 bases stayed unmatched. The CDR3, as DNA: TGCGCCAGCAGCCCCCAGGGGGCCCCAAACATTCAGTACTTC. It is translated as CASSPQGAPNIQYF.

This clone has a handful of counts. This chain links TRBV10-3 with TRBJ1-4, with 11 bases identical to TRBD1. The junction had 6 bases not matched to a gene; V was cut back by 5 bases and J by 7 bases. The germline V gene encodes CDR1 ENHRY and CDR2 SYGVKD. CDR3 length: 15 amino acids. The CDR3 nucleotides are TGTGCCATCAGTAGGGGGACAGGGGGAACTGAAAAACTGTTTTTT. Its translation is CAISRGTGGTEKLFF.

The chain links TRBV9 to TRBJ2-1; tentatively, D is TRBD2 (6 bases). Germline lookup yields CDR1 SGDLS and CDR2 YYNGEE. CDR3 length: 16 residues. V dropped 3 bases and J dropped 2 bases, with 15 bases sitting between them. The DNA of the CDR3 is TGTGCCAGCAGCGATCTTGCGGGGAGAACCTACAATGAGCAGTTCTTC. Residues: CASSDLAGRTYNEQFF.

CDR3 amino acids: CASSRGGSLNEQFF. In DNA, the CDR3 is TGTGCCAGCTCCCGGGGGGGCTCCCTCAATGAGCAGTTCTTC. The chain is built from TRBV18 and TRBJ2-1, with 8 positions matching TRBD2. From germline, CDR1 is KGHSH and CDR2 LQKENI. This CDR3 has 14 amino acids. The junction had 7 bases not matched to a gene; V was cut back by 6 bases and J by 6 bases.

This sequence joins TRBV14 and TRBJ1-1, with D possibly being TRBD1 (5 bases). The V gene lost 5 bases and the J gene lost 2 bases, with 12 bases spanning the gap. CDR1 and CDR2 (germline): SGHDN, FVKESK. This CDR3 comprises 14 residues. In DNA, the CDR3 is TGTGCCAGCAGCTTCCGGGGACTTAACACTGAAGCTTTCTTT. Protein product: CASSFRGLNTEAFF.

The chain combines TRBV4-1 with TRBJ1-4, with D possibly TRBD1 on 5 matching bases. V was pared by 3 bases and J by 0 bases, with 8 bases between. In germline, CDR1 is MGHRA, CDR2 YSYEKL. The CDR3 spans 15 residues. The CDR3 coding sequence is TGCGCCAGCAGCCAGGGGCAGGCAACTAATGAAAAACTGTTTTTT. Translation gives CASSQGQATNEKLFF.

Here the CDR3 DNA reads TGCGCCAGCAGCTCACGGGGTGCAGGCACAGATACGCAGTATTTT. As protein: CASSSRGAGTDTQYF. The chain carries TRBV5-1 and TRBJ2-3; D perhaps matches TRBD2 (5 bases). CDR1 and CDR2 from the germline V gene are SGHRS and YFSETQ. Trimming shortened V by 3 bases and J by 1 base, and 12 bases separated the two germline ends. The CDR3 has 15 amino acids. Looking up the rest from reference TRBV5-1 and TRBJ2-3 gives the full variable domain: KAGVTQTPRYLIKTRGQQVTLSCSPISGHRSVSWYQQTPGQGLQFLFEYFSETQRNKGNFPGRFSGRQFSNSRSEMNVSTLELGDSALYLCASSSRGAGTDTQYFGPGTRLTVL.

This clone was seen a few times. CDR3 DNA sequence: TGTGCCAGCGGGACAGGGTACAAAAATGGCTACACCTTC. This translates into CASGTGYKNGYTF. The chain has TRBV25-1 and TRBJ1-2, with 9 nucleotides matching TRBD1. Trimming took 8 bases from V and 6 from J; bases not matched to a gene: 7. The CDR3 runs 13 residues. CDR1 and CDR2 from the germline V gene are MGHDK and SYGVNS.

The CDR3 sequence: CAWSRGRGTGGVYNSPLHF. The CDR3, as DNA: TGTGCCTGGAGCAGAGGACGCGGGACAGGGGGCGTTTATAATTCACCCCTCCACTTT. The chain carries TRBV30 and TRBJ1-6, with 12 nucleotides matching TRBD1. Germline trimming cut 3 bases from V and 4 bases from J; bases unmatched to any gene: 13. The CDR3 has 19 amino acids. Germline values: CDR1 GTSNPN, CDR2 SVGIG (reference sequence).